This T cell receptor (beta chain) was sequenced for a study of blood T cell repertoires in COVID-19. Study-wide context: The study drew acute and convalescent COVID-19 samples from the United States, Italy and Spain.

The protocol was immunoSEQ multiplex PCR, while the TCRdb copy is restricted to in-frame clones and leaves out a portion. The data show around 72,000 clones, approximately 88% seen once. This CDR3 region has 14 residues. Trimming pared 3 bases from V and 9 bases from J, leaving 15 bases between. Germline CDR1 and CDR2: LNHDA and SQIVND (reference sequence). The rearrangement uses TRBV19 and TRBJ1-5; a weak D match, TRBD1 (5 bases). The TCR originated in a man aged 45 to 65 with acute or convalescent COVID-19. Sequenced material: peripheral blood. In DNA form, the CDR3 reads TGTGCCAGTAGTATCCGGGACGGGAGGAGGCCCCAGCATTTT. Translated: CASSIRDGRRPQHF.